One sample yielded the 16 T cell receptor beta chains listed below, sequenced in a study of CD8 T cells in Susac syndrome. After extraction with the RNeasy kit, about 0.45 to 1 ug of the RNA was reverse transcribed using random hexamers. TCRdb independently ran MiXCR on the immunoSEQ multiplex PCR reads; one entry per CDR3 protein. The sample holds around 160,000 distinct CDR3 sequences, over 85% seen once. Source material: CD4+ T cells from PBMCs. These TCRs come from a human donor in good health.

The chain carries TRBV20-1 and TRBJ2-7, with 8 positions matching TRBD1. The CDR3 has 14 amino acids. Germline values: CDR1 DFQATT, CDR2 SNEGSKA (reference sequence). With V trimmed by 5 bases and J by 0 bases, 6 bases remained unmatched. The CDR3 reads CSAFRQGSSYEQYF. The CDR3 nucleotides read TGCAGTGCTTTCCGACAGGGGAGCTCCTACGAGCAGTACTTC.

This chain uses TRBV12-3 or TRBV12-4 with TRBJ2-2; 8 positions agree with TRBD1. The CDR3 has 15 residues. The V and J ends lost 8 bases and 1 base, in that order; junction bases with no gene match: 6. CDR3 DNA sequence: TGTGCCAGCCGACCTACAGGGGGGAACACCGGGGAGCTGTTTTTT. It encodes CASRPTGGNTGELFF.

The J gene is TRBJ2-4, the V gene TRBV7-2, with D perhaps TRBD2 (5 bases). Germline-derived CDR1 and CDR2 are SGHTA and FQGNSA. Trimming removed 4 bases from V and 10 bases from J, with 17 bases in between. CDR3 length: 14 residues. CDR3 nucleotides: TGTGCCAGCAGCTCGGGGTCCACAAGGCAGATTCAGTACTTC. The encoded protein is CASSSGSTRQIQYF.

The chain links TRBV5-8 to TRBJ2-3; D is undetermined. The CDR3 has 13 amino acids. Germline values: CDR1 SGHTS, CDR2 YDEGEE. Trimming removed 5 bases from V and 2 bases from J, with 9 bases in between. The CDR3 DNA follows: TGTGCCAGCAGGGAACACGCCACAGATACGCAGTATTTT. Its translation: CASREHATDTQYF.

The chain is built from TRBV7-3 and TRBJ2-2; TRBD1 matches at 7 bases. In germline, CDR1 is SGHTA, CDR2 FQGTGA. V lost 5 bases and J lost 3; bases outside the gene matches: 6. This CDR3 has 15 residues. The CDR3 DNA follows: TGTGCCAGCAGCCAGAGACAGGGTTACACCGGGGAGCTGTTTTTT. Its translation is CASSQRQGYTGELFF.

This chain links TRBV10-3 with TRBJ2-7; D uncertain. CDR3 length: 14 amino acids. V was trimmed by 0 bases and J by 1 base, leaving 7 bases between them. CDR1 is ENHRY, CDR2 SYGVKD, per germline. CDR3 nucleotide sequence: TGTGCCATCAGTGAGTCAGGCGGATCCTACGAGCAGTACTTC. Its translation: CAISESGGSYEQYF.

The rearrangement joins TRBV7-9 to TRBJ1-1; unclear D gene. V was cut by 2 bases and J by 7 bases, with 8 bases left in between. Germline loops: CDR1 SEHNR, CDR2 FQNEAQ (reference sequence). The CDR3 length is 12 residues. As DNA, the CDR3 is TGTGCCAGCAGCTTACAACAGTTTGAAGCTTTCTTT. Encoded protein: CASSLQQFEAFF.

The chain links TRBV6-5 to TRBJ1-6; D unresolved. The germline V gene encodes CDR1 MNHEY and CDR2 SVGAGI. This CDR3 comprises 15 residues. V was pared by 2 bases and J by 10 bases, with 15 bases between. The DNA of the CDR3 is TGTGCCAGCAGTTACCTCTTGGGGTCCTTATCACCCCTCCACTTT. It translates to CASSYLLGSLSPLHF.

This clonotype has just one count. The J gene is TRBJ2-7, the V gene TRBV20-1; D is undetermined. With 0 bases removed from V and 2 bases from J, the gap between germline ends came to 11 bases. The CDR3 is 14 amino acids. From germline, CDR1 is DFQATT and CDR2 SNEGSKA (reference sequence). Here the CDR3 reads CSARDRKAPYEQYF. The CDR3 DNA reads TGCAGTGCTAGAGATCGGAAGGCCCCCTACGAGCAGTACTTC.

The CDR3 sequence is CASRLSSTNTEAFF. The CDR3 DNA sequence: TGCGCCAGTAGGTTATCGAGCACGAACACTGAAGCTTTCTTT. The rearrangement joins TRBV5-1 to TRBJ1-1, with no clear D. Germline CDR1 reads SGHRS; CDR2 reads YFSETQ. V was pared by 8 bases and J by 1 base, with 15 bases between. The CDR3 covers 14 residues.

The V gene is TRBV2, the J gene TRBJ1-1; D gene unclear. The ends were cut back, 9 bases at V and 1 base at J, with 12 bases in the middle. There are 13 residues in the CDR3. Germline lookup yields CDR1 SNHLY and CDR2 FYNNEI. This CDR3 is CASTGPQNTEAFF. CDR3 coding DNA: TGTGCCAGTACCGGGCCCCAGAACACTGAAGCTTTCTTT.

This chain links TRBV2 with TRBJ2-7; D remains unclear. The germline gives CDR1 SNHLY, CDR2 FYNNEI. V lost 0 bases, J lost 6 bases, and 3 bases lay in between. The length of the CDR3 is 11 residues. The CDR3 is CASSEAFEQYF. The DNA of the CDR3 is TGTGCCAGCAGTGAAGCTTTCGAGCAGTACTTC.

The V gene is TRBV29-1, the J gene TRBJ1-1; no firm D call. Trimming stripped 7 bases from V and 0 bases from J, with 12 bases between. The germline V gene has CDR1 SQVTM and CDR2 ANQGSEA. The CDR3 totals 13 residues. CDR3 residues: CSATQNVNTEAFF. CDR3 DNA: TGCAGCGCTACACAAAACGTGAACACTGAAGCTTTCTTT. The complete variable domain, with remaining parts taken from reference TRBV29-1 and TRBJ1-1, reads SAVISQKPSRDICQRGTSLTIQCQVDSQVTMMFWYRQQPGQSLTLIATANQGSEATYESGFVIDKFPISRPNLTFSTLTVSNMSPEDSSIYLCSATQNVNTEAFFGQGTRLTVV.

This sequence joins TRBV18 and TRBJ1-3; 7 bases match TRBD1. The CDR3 has 16 residues. Germline trimming cut 5 bases from V and 1 base from J; bases unmatched to any gene: 8. From germline, CDR1 is KGHSH and CDR2 LQKENI. The CDR3, as DNA: TGTGCCAGCTCAACGGGACAGCACGGATCTGGAAACACCATATATTTT. Translating it yields CASSTGQHGSGNTIYF.

CDR3 DNA: TGTGCCAGCAGGGTTCCAGGGGGCACTGAAGCTTTCTTT. Its protein is CASRVPGGTEAFF. The chain employs TRBV12-3 or TRBV12-4 and TRBJ1-1; TRBD1 aligns across 7 bases. The J segment lost 4 bases and the V segment lost 6 bases, leaving 5 bases of the junction unmatched. The CDR3 loop spans 13 amino acids.

The rearrangement uses TRBV7-9 and TRBJ1-2, with D unclear. The germline CDR1 and CDR2 sequences are SEHNR and FQNEAQ (reference sequence). The CDR3 is made up of 14 amino acids. V lost 4 bases and J lost 2, with 11 bases in between. The CDR3 coding sequence is TGTGCCAGCAGCTCGATTCGGGAAAACTATGGCTACACCTTC. Amino acid sequence: CASSSIRENYGYTF.